This T cell receptor (beta chain) stems from a study of T cell changes during pregnancy in multiple sclerosis. CDR1 SNHLY and CDR2 FYNNEI come from the germline V gene. The CDR3 extends over 14 amino acids. Trimming at V came to 11 bases and at J to 6 bases, leaving 14 bases not matched to a gene. The protocol was immunoSEQ multiplex PCR, while the TCRdb copy is restricted to in-frame clones and leaves out a portion. The sample lists tens of thousands of clones; about 92% were seen once. The receptor was derived from a female donor with multiple sclerosis, enrolled in a pregnancy study. Specimen: CD4+ T cells from peripheral blood mononuclear cells, collected in the second trimester of pregnancy. The chain joins TRBV2 to TRBJ1-1, with 8 bases matching TRBD1. The CDR3 reads CACGMDRASPEAFF. CDR3 sequence (DNA): TGTGCCTGTGGTATGGACAGGGCGTCCCCTGAAGCTTTCTTT.